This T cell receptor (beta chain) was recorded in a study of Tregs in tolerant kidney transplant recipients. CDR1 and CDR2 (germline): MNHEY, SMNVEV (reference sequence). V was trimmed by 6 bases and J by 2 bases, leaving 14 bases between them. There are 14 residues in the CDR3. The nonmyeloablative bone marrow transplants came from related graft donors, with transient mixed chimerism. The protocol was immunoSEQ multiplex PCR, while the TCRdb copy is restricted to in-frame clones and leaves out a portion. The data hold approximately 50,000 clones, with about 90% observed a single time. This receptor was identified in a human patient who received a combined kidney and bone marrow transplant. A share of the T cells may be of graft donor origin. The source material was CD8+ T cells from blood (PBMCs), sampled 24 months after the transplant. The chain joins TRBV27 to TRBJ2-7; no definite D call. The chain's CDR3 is CASSLITPPYEQYF. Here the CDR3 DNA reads TGTGCCAGCAGCCTTATAACACCCCCCTACGAGCAGTACTTC.